This is a list of T cell receptor beta chains from one sample in a study of blood T cells in healthy people across ages. TCRdb used MiXCR to reprocess the 5' RACE reads, holding one entry per CDR3 protein. The sample has 1 million to 1.2 million distinct CDR3 sequences, 30% to 40% seen once; the top ten hold about an eighth. Sequencing used blood. The receptor source for this set is a young man in good health. Both conserved end residues are part of each CDR3. The order of the fields is D gene, clone size, J gene, V gene, CDR3 protein, CDR3 DNA. D genes are given only for firm matches. Clone size appears in some rows only: once, few, many, or a class for an expanded clone.

d_call: -; clone_size: few; j_call: TRBJ1-2; v_call: TRBV7-9; cdr3_aa: CASSLGGPIISGYTF; cdr3_nt: TGTGCCAGCAGCTTAGGTGGACCCATCATCTCGGGCTACACCTTC
d_call: -; clone_size: -; j_call: TRBJ1-1; v_call: TRBV29-1; cdr3_aa: CSVVGRAAMNTEAFF; cdr3_nt: TGCAGCGTGGTTGGACGGGCAGCGATGAACACTGAAGCTTTCTTT
d_call: -; clone_size: -; j_call: TRBJ1-2; v_call: TRBV5-1; cdr3_aa: CASSLEGDMAYTF; cdr3_nt: TGCGCCAGCAGCTTGGAAGGGGACATGGCCTACACCTTC
d_call: -; clone_size: once; j_call: TRBJ2-5; v_call: TRBV2; cdr3_aa: CAVPRTYNEQYF; cdr3_nt: TGTGCCGTCCCTAGGACCTACAATGAGCAGTACTTC
d_call: -; clone_size: many; j_call: TRBJ2-1; v_call: TRBV10-3; cdr3_aa: CAISESYNEQFF; cdr3_nt: TGTGCCATCAGTGAGTCGTACAATGAGCAGTTCTTC
d_call: -; clone_size: few; j_call: TRBJ2-1; v_call: TRBV7-9; cdr3_aa: CASSPPGLTYNEQFF; cdr3_nt: TGTGCCAGCAGCCCGCCGGGGTTAACCTACAATGAGCAGTTCTTC
d_call: -; clone_size: few; j_call: TRBJ2-1; v_call: TRBV4-2; cdr3_aa: CASSWGQGASSEFF; cdr3_nt: -
d_call: -; clone_size: -; j_call: TRBJ1-1; v_call: TRBV5-1; cdr3_aa: CASSLEGQSDTEAFF; cdr3_nt: TGCGCCAGCAGCTTGGAAGGACAGAGCGACACTGAAGCTTTCTTT
d_call: -; clone_size: -; j_call: TRBJ1-4; v_call: TRBV9; cdr3_aa: CASSGPGNEKLFF; cdr3_nt: TGTGCCAGCAGCGGCCCGGGTAATGAAAAACTGTTTTTT
d_call: -; clone_size: -; j_call: TRBJ1-2; v_call: TRBV6-1; cdr3_aa: CASRVTADYNYGYTF; cdr3_nt: TGTGCCAGCAGGGTGACAGCCGACTATAACTATGGCTACACCTTC
d_call: TRBD1; clone_size: -; j_call: TRBJ1-6; v_call: TRBV7-9; cdr3_aa: CASSLEGTGASPLHF; cdr3_nt: TGTGCCAGCAGCTTAGAGGGGACAGGGGCTTCACCCCTCCACTTT
d_call: TRBD1; clone_size: few; j_call: TRBJ2-3; v_call: TRBV5-1; cdr3_aa: CASSSTTGTDTQYF; cdr3_nt: TGCGCCAGCAGCTCGACGACAGGGACAGATACGCAGTATTTT
d_call: -; clone_size: -; j_call: TRBJ1-1; v_call: TRBV19; cdr3_aa: CASKGRQEAFF; cdr3_nt: TGTGCCAGTAAGGGCAGACAGGAAGCTTTCTTT
d_call: -; clone_size: few; j_call: TRBJ1-5; v_call: TRBV12-3/TRBV12-4; cdr3_aa: CASTRSGGSNQPQHF; cdr3_nt: TGTGCCAGCACCCGGTCGGGGGGTAGCAATCAGCCCCAGCATTTT
d_call: -; clone_size: -; j_call: TRBJ1-5; v_call: TRBV6-1; cdr3_aa: CASSEGVLQPQHF; cdr3_nt: TGTGCCAGCAGTGAAGGGGTGCTCCAGCCCCAGCATTTT
d_call: -; clone_size: -; j_call: TRBJ1-1; v_call: TRBV5-1; cdr3_aa: CASSYPGSSTEAFF; cdr3_nt: TGCGCCAGCAGCTATCCCGGGAGCAGCACTGAAGCTTTCTTT
d_call: -; clone_size: -; j_call: TRBJ2-1; v_call: TRBV27; cdr3_aa: CASSSDSKGAQFF; cdr3_nt: TGTGCCAGCAGTTCCGACAGTAAAGGGGCCCAGTTCTTC
d_call: -; clone_size: few; j_call: TRBJ1-2; v_call: TRBV20-1; cdr3_aa: CSAPGTPSGYGYTF; cdr3_nt: TGCAGTGCCCCCGGGACACCGTCAGGCTATGGCTACACCTTC
d_call: -; clone_size: -; j_call: TRBJ1-3; v_call: TRBV9; cdr3_aa: CASARGNTIYF; cdr3_nt: TGTGCCAGCGCCCGGGGAAACACCATATATTTT
d_call: -; clone_size: -; j_call: TRBJ1-2; v_call: TRBV7-2; cdr3_aa: CASSLVAGSSFGYTF; cdr3_nt: TGTGCCAGCAGCTTAGTAGCGGGCTCCAGCTTTGGCTACACCTTC
d_call: TRBD1; clone_size: -; j_call: TRBJ2-3; v_call: TRBV28; cdr3_aa: CASSSYRDRGPSTDTQYF; cdr3_nt: TGTGCCAGCAGTTCCTACCGGGACAGGGGACCAAGCACAGATACGCAGTATTTT
d_call: -; clone_size: -; j_call: TRBJ1-1; v_call: TRBV9; cdr3_aa: CASSVESQGDTEAFF; cdr3_nt: TGTGCCAGCAGCGTAGAATCCCAGGGCGACACTGAAGCTTTCTTT
d_call: TRBD1; clone_size: many; j_call: TRBJ1-5; v_call: TRBV12-3/TRBV12-4; cdr3_aa: CASSPTGNNQPQHF; cdr3_nt: TGTGCCAGCAGCCCGACAGGGAACAATCAGCCCCAGCATTTT
d_call: -; clone_size: few; j_call: TRBJ1-2; v_call: TRBV9; cdr3_aa: CASTFGHVVYGYTF; cdr3_nt: TGTGCCAGCACCTTCGGACACGTAGTATATGGCTACACCTTC
d_call: -; clone_size: -; j_call: TRBJ2-5; v_call: TRBV12-3/TRBV12-4; cdr3_aa: CASSRPGEETQYF; cdr3_nt: TGTGCCAGCAGCCGTCCGGGGGAAGAGACCCAGTACTTC
d_call: -; clone_size: few; j_call: TRBJ1-4; v_call: TRBV29-1; cdr3_aa: CSVRGSGGEKLFF; cdr3_nt: TGCAGCGTTCGCGGCTCCGGGGGTGAAAAACTGTTTTTT
d_call: TRBD1; clone_size: few; j_call: TRBJ1-1; v_call: TRBV5-1; cdr3_aa: CASSAIYRGTEAFF; cdr3_nt: TGCGCCAGCAGCGCTATTTACAGGGGCACTGAAGCTTTCTTT
d_call: -; clone_size: -; j_call: TRBJ2-7; v_call: TRBV4-1; cdr3_aa: CASSPSGGKTYEQYF; cdr3_nt: TGCGCCAGCAGCCCCTCCGGAGGTAAAACCTACGAGCAGTACTTC
d_call: -; clone_size: once; j_call: TRBJ1-1; v_call: TRBV27; cdr3_aa: CASSPRTWGTEAFF; cdr3_nt: TGTGCCAGCAGTCCAAGAACTTGGGGGACTGAAGCTTTCTTT
d_call: -; clone_size: -; j_call: TRBJ1-1; v_call: TRBV20-1; cdr3_aa: CSASQGAGNWEAFF; cdr3_nt: TGCAGTGCTTCCCAAGGGGCGGGTAATTGGGAAGCTTTCTTT
d_call: -; clone_size: -; j_call: TRBJ1-5; v_call: TRBV7-2; cdr3_aa: CASSLDRTDNQPQHF; cdr3_nt: TGTGCCAGCAGCTTAGACAGGACAGACAATCAGCCCCAGCATTTT
d_call: -; clone_size: -; j_call: TRBJ2-7; v_call: TRBV15; cdr3_aa: CATTKAMEGKSSYNEQYF; cdr3_nt: TGTGCCACCACCAAAGCGATGGAGGGGAAGAGCTCCTACAATGAGCAGTACTTC
d_call: -; clone_size: -; j_call: TRBJ1-6; v_call: TRBV12-3/TRBV12-4; cdr3_aa: CASQRGLGSYNSPLHF; cdr3_nt: TGTGCCAGCCAACGGGGGTTAGGGTCCTATAATTCACCCCTCCACTTT
d_call: -; clone_size: -; j_call: TRBJ1-2; v_call: TRBV4-3; cdr3_aa: CASSQDRSRDYGYTF; cdr3_nt: TGCGCCAGCAGCCAAGATCGGAGCAGGGATTATGGCTACACCTTC
d_call: -; clone_size: -; j_call: TRBJ1-3; v_call: TRBV6-1; cdr3_aa: CASRRSPGPISGNTIYF; cdr3_nt: TGTGCCAGCAGACGATCCCCGGGACCCATCTCTGGAAACACCATATATTTT
d_call: TRBD1; clone_size: few; j_call: TRBJ2-5; v_call: TRBV4-3; cdr3_aa: CASSQSYRGQETQYF; cdr3_nt: TGCGCCAGCAGCCAATCTTACAGGGGCCAAGAGACCCAGTACTTC
d_call: TRBD1; clone_size: -; j_call: TRBJ1-1; v_call: TRBV20-1; cdr3_aa: CNARQGLDTEAFF; cdr3_nt: TGCAATGCTAGACAGGGGTTGGACACTGAAGCTTTCTTT
d_call: TRBD1; clone_size: once; j_call: TRBJ1-5; v_call: TRBV24-1; cdr3_aa: CATSDAGGADSNQPQHF; cdr3_nt: TGTGCCACCAGTGATGCAGGGGGCGCGGATAGCAATCAGCCCCAGCATTTT